One and the same sample provided the 20 T cell receptor beta chains below, sequenced in a study of T cells in Graves' hyperthyroidism and ophthalmopathy. RNA transcripts were the template for amplifying TCR beta CDR3 regions. First-round RT-PCR of the TCR CDR3 relied on the HTBI primer set. A single record per CDR3 protein comes from TCRdb applying MiXCR to the multiplex PCR reads. The sample contains more than 300,000 distinct CDR3 sequences, around 13% of which appear only once. Sequenced input: blood. Receptor source: a woman between 25 and 40 years old with Graves' ophthalmopathy.

J is TRBJ1-2 and V is TRBV28; 8 bases align to TRBD1. There are 13 residues in the CDR3. The V gene end was trimmed by 8 bases and the J gene end by 12 bases; junction bases not matched to a gene: 14. CDR1 and CDR2 (germline): MDHEN, SYDVKM. Here the CDR3 DNA reads TGTGCCAGCCGACCGATCCCAGGGGGCCCTCACACCTTC. Its translation: CASRPIPGGPHTF.

This clonotype has ten or more counts. The genes are TRBV28 and TRBJ1-6, with 7 bases lining up with TRBD1. This CDR3 region has 14 residues. CDR1 is MDHEN, CDR2 SYDVKM, per germline. V lost 7 bases and J lost 6; bases outside the gene matches: 6. CDR3 sequence: CASTSGTANSPLHF. CDR3 DNA sequence: TGTGCCAGCACCTCCGGGACAGCTAATTCACCCCTCCACTTT.

Only a few counts were recorded for this clonotype. The genes are TRBV20-1 and TRBJ2-7; D not certain. The germline V and J ends were trimmed by 6 bases and 3 bases, with 9 bases remaining between them. In germline, CDR1 is DFQATT, CDR2 SNEGSKA (reference sequence). The CDR3 totals 11 residues. The CDR3 DNA reads TGCAGTGCCCCGACAAACTACGAGCAGTACTTC. Amino acid sequence: CSAPTNYEQYF.

The chain uses TRBV12-3 or TRBV12-4 and TRBJ1-3; TRBD1 agrees at 9 bases. With 3 bases clipped from V and 5 bases from J, the junction kept 5 bases outside the gene matches. The CDR3 runs to 15 residues. The CDR3 spells CASSLGQGGRNTIYF. The CDR3 region has the DNA TGTGCCAGCAGTTTGGGACAGGGCGGGAGAAACACCATATATTTT.

The CDR3 bases are TGTGCCAGCAGCTTATGGACTAGCGGGGGGGCTGAGCAGTTCTTC. It specifies CASSLWTSGGAEQFF. This chain uses TRBV13 with TRBJ2-1, with 15 bases identical to TRBD2. Trimming removed 2 bases from V and 9 bases from J; junction bases left unmatched: 2. This CDR3 spans 15 amino acids. Germline loops: CDR1 PRHDT, CDR2 FYEKMQ (reference sequence).

The chain couples TRBV25-1 to TRBJ1-5; perhaps TRBD1 as D (5 bases). Deletions cut 6 bases from V and 5 bases from J, with 14 bases between. In germline, CDR1 is MGHDK, CDR2 SYGVNS. This CDR3 comprises 14 residues. The CDR3 loop is CASSQGTWDQPQHF. The CDR3 bases are TGTGCCAGCAGCCAGGGCACCTGGGATCAGCCCCAGCATTTT.

V and J are TRBV25-1 and TRBJ1-2, with 8 bases fitting TRBD1. CDR3 length: 19 residues. Germline V lookup: CDR1 MGHDK, CDR2 SYGVNS. V lost 5 bases, J lost 7 bases, and 24 bases stayed unmatched. The CDR3 nucleotides are TGTGCCAGCAGTCAAACCTCGGTGACAGGGGTTTACGGAAAAAGTGGCTACACCTTC. Translating it yields CASSQTSVTGVYGKSGYTF.

This clonotype was recorded a few times. The rearrangement links TRBV5-1 to TRBJ2-5, with 10 bases fitting TRBD2. CDR1 is SGHRS and CDR2 is YFSETQ in the germline V gene. CDR3 length equals 15 residues. The V segment lost 4 bases and the J segment 4 bases; nucleotides outside the gene matches: 7. This CDR3 is CASSHHSGGLETQYF. CDR3 nucleotide sequence: TGCGCCAGCAGCCACCATAGCGGGGGGCTAGAGACCCAGTACTTC. The whole variable domain, filled in from reference TRBV5-1 and TRBJ2-5, reads KAGVTQTPRYLIKTRGQQVTLSCSPISGHRSVSWYQQTPGQGLQFLFEYFSETQRNKGNFPGRFSGRQFSNSRSEMNVSTLELGDSALYLCASSHHSGGLETQYFGPGTRLLVL.

This clonotype was counted ten times or more. J is TRBJ1-1 and V is TRBV7-8; tentatively, D is TRBD1 (5 bases). Germline V gene lookup returns CDR1 SGHVS and CDR2 FQNEAQ. The CDR3 contains 18 residues. Trimming left V 6 bases short and J 7 bases short, with 30 bases between. CDR3 amino acids: CASRGHGYSGRRVDEAFF. DNA of the CDR3: TGTGCCAGCAGGGGGCACGGATACAGTGGGCGTCGTGTGGATGAAGCTTTCTTT.

The chain is built from TRBV3-1 and TRBJ2-5; D ambiguous. This CDR3 spans 12 amino acids. In germline, CDR1 is LGHDT, CDR2 YNNKEL (reference sequence). V was cut by 1 base and J by 7 bases, with 7 bases left in between. Written as DNA, the CDR3 is TGTGCCAGCAGCCAAGGGGTTGGGACCCAGTACTTC. Its protein is CASSQGVGTQYF.

This clonotype was counted only a few times. This chain joins TRBV5-1 and TRBJ2-1; 9 bases match TRBD2. After removal of 2 bases from V and 4 bases from J, the junction contained 7 bases not matched to a gene. Germline lookup yields CDR1 SGHRS and CDR2 YFSETQ. This CDR3 is 16 amino acids long. The CDR3 DNA sequence: TGCGCCAGCAGCTTCTTTCGGACTAGCGCTTACAATGAGCAGTTCTTC. Amino acid sequence: CASSFFRTSAYNEQFF.

This clonotype was detected ten times or more. The gene calls are TRBV27 and TRBJ2-1, with D possibly TRBD2 on 7 matching bases. The V end was cut by 6 bases, the J end by 7 bases, with 16 bases between. The CDR3 is 14 amino acids. Germline V gene lookup returns CDR1 MNHEY and CDR2 SMNVEV (reference sequence). This CDR3 is CASRGGGGLNEQFF. Written as DNA, the CDR3 is TGTGCCAGCAGGGGGGGCGGGGGCCTTAATGAGCAGTTCTTC.

This clonotype was seen ten or more times. The chain recombines TRBV11-2 with TRBJ1-6; D ambiguous. The V end was cut by 1 base, the J end by 9 bases, with 13 bases between. The CDR3 has 15 residues. CDR1 SGHAT and CDR2 FQNNGV come from the germline V gene. The CDR3 region is CASSLGTARGSPLHF. The CDR3 region has the DNA TGTGCCAGCAGCTTAGGGACCGCCCGGGGTTCACCCCTCCACTTT.

The rearrangement joins TRBV6-2 or TRBV6-3 to TRBJ2-3; TRBD2 matches at 7 bases. J gave up 3 bases and V 5 bases, and 8 bases lay outside the gene matches. The CDR3 is made up of 15 amino acids. Germline V gene sequence: CDR1 MNHEY, CDR2 SVGEGT. CDR3 loop: CASSVGASGTDTQYF. DNA of the CDR3: TGTGCCAGCAGTGTTGGGGCTAGCGGAACAGATACGCAGTATTTT.

This clonotype was observed at least ten times. The chain recombines TRBV7-9 with TRBJ2-2, with 7 bases fitting TRBD1. V trimming: 1 base; J trimming: 6 bases; junction bases outside the gene matches: 5. Per the germline V gene, CDR1 is SEHNR and CDR2 is FQNEAQ (reference sequence). The CDR3 is 15 residues long. The CDR3 bases are TGTGCCAGCAGCTTAGGACAGGGAGCCCCCGGGGAGCTGTTTTTT. Translating it yields CASSLGQGAPGELFF.

This clonotype showed up just once. A read error may be the cause here, since a much bigger clone is one base away. This chain connects TRBV28 to TRBJ1-2, with D uncertain. Germline loops: CDR1 MDHEN, CDR2 SYDVKM. The CDR3 sequence is 15 residues long. The V end lost 4 bases, the J end lost 4 bases, and 16 bases lay between the germline ends. For the CDR3, the DNA is TGTGCCAGCAGTTCCCCGGGAGGGTCCAGCTATGGCTACACCTTC. Residues: CASSSPGGSSYGYTF.

This clonotype was detected ten times or more. The V gene is TRBV7-9, the J gene TRBJ2-7, with unresolved D. CDR1 and CDR2 from the germline V gene are SEHNR and FQNEAQ (reference sequence). The germline V and J ends were trimmed by 4 bases and 6 bases, with 10 bases remaining between them. The CDR3 runs to 12 residues. The CDR3 DNA is TGTGCCAGCAGCTCCCGCTTCAGCGAGCAGTACTTC. Its translation: CASSSRFSEQYF.

This clonotype was counted at least ten times. The chain recombines TRBV10-3 with TRBJ2-7; D might be TRBD1 or TRBD2, each matching 5 bases. Germline V CDR1 and CDR2: ENHRY, SYGVKD. The CDR3 spans 17 residues. Trimming left V 0 bases short and J 2 bases short, with 17 bases between. This chain's CDR3 is CAISESIFPGRAYEQYF. The DNA for the CDR3 is TGTGCCATCAGTGAGTCGATCTTCCCAGGGCGGGCCTACGAGCAGTACTTC.

This clonotype was observed at least ten times. The CDR3 region has the DNA TGCAGTGCTAGAGATCATCTATTAACCGGGGAGCTGTTTTTT. Translation: CSARDHLLTGELFF. The chain employs TRBV20-1 and TRBJ2-2, with unresolved D. Trimming took off 0 bases at V and 5 bases at J, with 10 bases between the two ends. The CDR3 sequence is 14 residues long. From germline, CDR1 is DFQATT and CDR2 SNEGSKA (reference sequence).

This clonotype was seen at least ten times. This chain links TRBV6-1 with TRBJ1-2, with 7 bases identical to TRBD1. V was pared by 6 bases and J by 5 bases, with 9 bases of the junction left unmatched. Germline V gives CDR1 MNHNS, CDR2 SASEGT. CDR3 size: 14 residues. CDR3: CASSRTGDQYGYTF. The CDR3 DNA sequence: TGTGCCAGCAGCCGTACAGGGGACCAATATGGCTACACCTTC.